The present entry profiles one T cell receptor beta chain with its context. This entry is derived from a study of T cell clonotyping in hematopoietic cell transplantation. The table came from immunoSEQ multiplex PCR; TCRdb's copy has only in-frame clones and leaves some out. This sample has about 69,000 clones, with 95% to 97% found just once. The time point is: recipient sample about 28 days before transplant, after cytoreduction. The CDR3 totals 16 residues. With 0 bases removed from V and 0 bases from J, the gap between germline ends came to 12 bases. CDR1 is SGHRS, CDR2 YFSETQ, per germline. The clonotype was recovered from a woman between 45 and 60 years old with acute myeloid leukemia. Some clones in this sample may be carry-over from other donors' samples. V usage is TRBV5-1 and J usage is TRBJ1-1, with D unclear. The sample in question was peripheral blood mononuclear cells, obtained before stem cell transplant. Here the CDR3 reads CASSLGEFPMNTEAFF. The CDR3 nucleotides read TGCGCCAGCAGCTTGGGTGAATTCCCCATGAACACTGAAGCTTTCTTT.